These T cell receptor beta chains were read from a single sample in a study of shared clonotypes between healthy human individuals. This table comes from immunoSEQ multiplex PCR, and its TCRdb copy is limited to in-frame clones, with some not included. The sample contains millions of clones, roughly 94% of which appear only once. Sequencing was performed on naive CD4+ T cells sorted from blood. The receptors originated from a man younger than 30 in good health. Each CDR3 is given with its conserved first and last residue. Fields, in order: J gene, V gene, CDR3 protein.

J gene: TRBJ1-3; V gene: TRBV5-4; CDR3 protein: CASSLGVSGNTIYF
J gene: TRBJ1-4; V gene: TRBV7-2; CDR3 protein: CASSFFGSNEKLFF
J gene: TRBJ1-6; V gene: TRBV7-2; CDR3 protein: CASSSTGNINSPLHF
J gene: TRBJ2-7; V gene: TRBV5-3; CDR3 protein: CASTGIYEQYF
J gene: TRBJ1-1; V gene: TRBV6-5; CDR3 protein: CASRAGSTEAFF
J gene: TRBJ1-3; V gene: TRBV30; CDR3 protein: CAWSPSVVNTIYF
J gene: TRBJ2-3; V gene: TRBV6-5; CDR3 protein: CASRELAGGLDTQYF
J gene: TRBJ2-3; V gene: TRBV11-2; CDR3 protein: CASSPHSGGVTADTQYF
J gene: TRBJ1-1; V gene: TRBV25-1; CDR3 protein: CASSETDRGRTEAFF
J gene: TRBJ2-7; V gene: TRBV7-8; CDR3 protein: CASSLNAHGSYEQYF
J gene: TRBJ1-4; V gene: TRBV28; CDR3 protein: CASSPISGLANEKLFF
J gene: TRBJ2-1; V gene: TRBV2; CDR3 protein: CASGGGDNEQFF
J gene: TRBJ2-7; V gene: TRBV6-1; CDR3 protein: CASSWAGRSYEQYF
J gene: TRBJ2-7; V gene: TRBV19; CDR3 protein: CASRGYKTEQYF
J gene: TRBJ2-3; V gene: TRBV4-2; CDR3 protein: CASSRGSTDTQYF
J gene: TRBJ1-5; V gene: TRBV6-1; CDR3 protein: CASRRSPGQPQHF
J gene: TRBJ1-2; V gene: TRBV4-3; CDR3 protein: CASSTTDTPNYGYTF
J gene: TRBJ2-7; V gene: TRBV21-1; CDR3 protein: CASSKDPDGNSPYEQYF
J gene: -; V gene: TRBV30; CDR3 protein: CAWSWLAGGPNEQYF
J gene: TRBJ2-3; V gene: TRBV7-6; CDR3 protein: CASSRVAGTQYF
J gene: TRBJ2-5; V gene: TRBV5-1; CDR3 protein: CASSYRQIQETQYF
J gene: TRBJ2-7; V gene: TRBV7-2; CDR3 protein: CASSLDQGQAEQYF
J gene: TRBJ2-4; V gene: TRBV2; CDR3 protein: CASRTQGVVKNIQYF
J gene: TRBJ1-6; V gene: TRBV27; CDR3 protein: CASSLATGGGSPLHF
J gene: TRBJ2-7; V gene: TRBV28; CDR3 protein: CASRNPGPPYEQYF
J gene: TRBJ1-1; V gene: TRBV14; CDR3 protein: CASSQGGRGQAFF
J gene: TRBJ2-7; V gene: TRBV5-1; CDR3 protein: CASSFRGALDYEQYF
J gene: TRBJ1-4; V gene: TRBV11-2; CDR3 protein: CASSLGGTGYEKLFF
J gene: TRBJ2-5; V gene: TRBV19; CDR3 protein: CASSGGLETWETQYF
J gene: TRBJ2-5; V gene: TRBV4-1; CDR3 protein: CASSQGTYPIQETQYF
J gene: TRBJ2-4; V gene: TRBV4-3; CDR3 protein: CASSQEVGTGEAKGAKNIQYF
J gene: TRBJ1-6; V gene: TRBV5-4; CDR3 protein: CASSAGQENSPLHF
J gene: TRBJ1-3; V gene: TRBV9; CDR3 protein: CASSRGGNSGNTIYF
J gene: TRBJ1-1; V gene: TRBV11-2; CDR3 protein: CASRKSPGTAVHRFF
J gene: TRBJ1-1; V gene: TRBV18; CDR3 protein: CASSPGEQGGAFF
J gene: TRBJ2-1; V gene: TRBV18; CDR3 protein: CASSQPGLAGNEQFF
J gene: TRBJ1-1; V gene: TRBV13; CDR3 protein: CASSLFLPGRATEAFF
J gene: TRBJ2-7; V gene: TRBV5-1; CDR3 protein: CASSLVQSSTYEQYF
J gene: TRBJ2-2; V gene: TRBV18; CDR3 protein: CASSPRQGSTGELFF
J gene: TRBJ1-1; V gene: TRBV5-1; CDR3 protein: CASSLVSGAEAFF
J gene: TRBJ1-6; V gene: TRBV28; CDR3 protein: CASSLDGNSPLHF
J gene: TRBJ2-3; V gene: TRBV10-1; CDR3 protein: CASSEDTTDTQYF
J gene: TRBJ1-1; V gene: TRBV4-1; CDR3 protein: CASSQVVTANTEAFF
J gene: TRBJ2-3; V gene: TRBV11-2; CDR3 protein: CASSLAGGSTDTQYF
J gene: TRBJ2-7; V gene: TRBV30; CDR3 protein: CAWSGSYEQYF
J gene: TRBJ1-2; V gene: TRBV6-5; CDR3 protein: CASSWTGQNYGYTF
J gene: TRBJ2-2; V gene: TRBV6-1; CDR3 protein: CASSDRVELFF
J gene: TRBJ2-5; V gene: TRBV11-2; CDR3 protein: CAVGTSGIIETQYF
J gene: TRBJ2-1; V gene: TRBV7-6; CDR3 protein: CALGASSYNEQFF
J gene: TRBJ1-4; V gene: TRBV2; CDR3 protein: CASSPDRGLEKLFF
J gene: TRBJ2-2; V gene: TRBV9; CDR3 protein: CASSAGQGPSTGELFF
J gene: TRBJ2-7; V gene: TRBV6-5; CDR3 protein: CASSPTSGEYEQYF
J gene: TRBJ2-7; V gene: TRBV5-4; CDR3 protein: CASSNRGEQYF
J gene: TRBJ2-3; V gene: TRBV30; CDR3 protein: CAWSIPFGSTQYF
J gene: TRBJ2-5; V gene: TRBV5-4; CDR3 protein: CASSSAGGEETQYF
J gene: TRBJ2-5; V gene: TRBV18; CDR3 protein: CASSPGQETQYF
J gene: TRBJ1-4; V gene: TRBV6-6; CDR3 protein: CATGTGNEKLFF
J gene: TRBJ2-1; V gene: TRBV5-1; CDR3 protein: CASSLAVTLYNEQFF
J gene: TRBJ1-5; V gene: TRBV7-9; CDR3 protein: CASSPDRGDQPQHF
J gene: TRBJ2-1; V gene: TRBV10-2; CDR3 protein: CASRTGTASYNEQFF